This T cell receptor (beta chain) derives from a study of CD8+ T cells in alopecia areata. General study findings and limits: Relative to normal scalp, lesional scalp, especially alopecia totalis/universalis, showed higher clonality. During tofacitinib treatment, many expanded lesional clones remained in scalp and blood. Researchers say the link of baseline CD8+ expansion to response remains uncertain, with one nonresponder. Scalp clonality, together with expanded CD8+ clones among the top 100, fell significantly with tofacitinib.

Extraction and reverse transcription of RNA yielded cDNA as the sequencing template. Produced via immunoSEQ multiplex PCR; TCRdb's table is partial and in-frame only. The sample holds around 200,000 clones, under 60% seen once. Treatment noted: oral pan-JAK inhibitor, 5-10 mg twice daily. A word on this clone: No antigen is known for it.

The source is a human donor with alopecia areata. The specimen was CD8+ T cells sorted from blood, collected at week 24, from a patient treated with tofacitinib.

CDR3 DNA sequence: TGTGCCAGCAGCTTATTTCTCGGGGAGGGCGAGCAGTACTTC. Protein sequence: CASSLFLGEGEQYF. The rearrangement uses TRBV7-6 and TRBJ2-7; 7 nucleotides agree with TRBD2. CDR3 size: 14 residues. Per germline, CDR1 SGHVS and CDR2 FNYEAQ. Trimming took 2 bases from V and 6 from J; bases not matched to a gene: 7.